The 17 T cell receptor beta chains below come from one sample, sequenced in a study of technical replicates of blood from four donors. Profiling relied on immunoSEQ multiplex PCR, and the TCRdb table lists in-frame clones only, not all of them. The sample has 60,000 to 90,000 clones; approximately 95% are singletons. The sample was T cells isolated from PBMCs. All receptors come from a human donor in good health.

This chain joins TRBV9 and TRBJ2-3; TRBD2 agrees at 9 bases. CDR1 is SGDLS and CDR2 is YYNGEE in the germline V gene. This CDR3 is 16 amino acids long. Trimming took 0 bases from V and 4 from J; bases not matched to a gene: 6. CDR3: CASSVVVAGASDTQYF. The CDR3, as DNA: TGTGCCAGCAGCGTAGTGGTAGCGGGGGCCTCAGATACGCAGTATTTT.

V and J are TRBV5-4 and TRBJ1-1; D gene uncertain. The CDR3 consists of 15 residues. V shed 0 bases and J shed 1 base, with 10 bases lying between them. CDR1 is SGHNT and CDR2 is YYREEE in the germline V gene (reference sequence). The CDR3: CASSLGMAGNTEAFF. CDR3 bases: TGTGCCAGCAGCTTGGGGATGGCGGGGAACACTGAAGCTTTCTTT.

The rearrangement joins TRBV29-1 to TRBJ2-7, with TRBD1 matching over 9 bases. J lost 2 bases, V lost 1 base, and 18 bases had no gene match. Germline assignment: CDR1 SQVTM and CDR2 ANQGSEA. CDR3 length equals 19 residues. This chain's CDR3 is CSVEGIVTGGQGSTYEQYF. The CDR3 DNA reads TGCAGCGTTGAAGGTATTGTAACGGGAGGACAGGGGTCAACCTACGAGCAGTACTTC.

This clone has a handful of counts. V and J are TRBV30 and TRBJ2-7, with 9 bases matching TRBD1. This CDR3 region has 13 residues. Germline values: CDR1 GTSNPN, CDR2 SVGIG (reference sequence). V was clipped by 4 bases and J by 3 bases; unmatched bases: 4. DNA of the CDR3: TGTGCCTGGAACCGGGACAGGGACTACGAGCAGTACTTC. Translating gives CAWNRDRDYEQYF.

The chain carries TRBV6-6 and TRBJ2-7, with D tentatively TRBD1 (6 bases). The CDR3 length is 14 residues. Trimming shortened V by 3 bases and J by 1 base, and 10 bases separated the two germline ends. Looked up from germline, CDR1 is MNHNY and CDR2 is SVGAGI (reference sequence). CDR3 coding DNA: TGTGCCAGCAGTTATCAGGGGCTTTCCTACGAGCAGTACTTC. Translation: CASSYQGLSYEQYF.

The chain carries TRBV15 and TRBJ2-7; D unresolved. The germline V and J ends were trimmed by 8 bases and 0 bases, with 8 bases remaining between them. Germline V gene lookup returns CDR1 LNHNV and CDR2 YYDKDF (reference sequence). This CDR3 has 12 residues. CDR3 in amino acids: CATLTDSYEQYF. The CDR3 DNA reads TGTGCCACCCTAACCGACTCCTACGAGCAGTACTTC.

This chain connects TRBV7-9 to TRBJ2-5; 9 nucleotides match TRBD1. V shed 4 bases, J shed 5 bases, and the junction held 8 bases outside the gene matches. Germline CDR1 SEHNR, CDR2 FQNEAQ (reference sequence). The length of the CDR3 is 15 residues. The CDR3 bases are TGTGCCAGCAGCTCCCGGGACAGGGCCCACGAGACCCAGTACTTC. It translates to CASSSRDRAHETQYF.

The V gene is TRBV5-1, the J gene TRBJ2-1, with TRBD2 identical over 10 bases. In germline, CDR1 is SGHRS, CDR2 YFSETQ. The V gene end was trimmed by 7 bases and the J gene end by 8 bases; junction bases not matched to a gene: 12. The CDR3 runs to 15 residues. CDR3 sequence reads: CASSRELAGTDEQFF. The CDR3 DNA follows: TGCGCCAGCTCCAGGGAACTAGCGGGAACCGATGAGCAGTTCTTC.

CDR3 region: CSVSGQGYNEQFF. CDR3 nucleotide sequence: TGCAGCGTTTCGGGACAGGGATACAATGAGCAGTTCTTC. The rearrangement links TRBV29-1 to TRBJ2-1, with 9 bases that match TRBD1. The CDR3 runs 13 residues. From germline, CDR1 is SQVTM and CDR2 ANQGSEA. V lost 5 bases and J lost 4; bases outside the gene matches: 3.

This chain uses TRBV19 with TRBJ1-1; 7 bases agree with TRBD1. This CDR3 comprises 16 residues. Germline V gene sequence: CDR1 LNHDA, CDR2 SQIVND (reference sequence). The V and J ends lost 3 bases and 1 base, in that order; junction bases with no gene match: 8. CDR3 in DNA: TGTGCCAGTAGTATCTTAGGGACAGCCGGGAACACTGAAGCTTTCTTT. Translating gives CASSILGTAGNTEAFF.

The gene calls are TRBV28 and TRBJ2-1, with TRBD2 identical over 7 bases. The V gene's germline CDR1 is MDHEN and CDR2 SYDVKM. The CDR3 totals 13 residues. J was trimmed by 6 bases and V by 4 bases; bases with no gene match: 3. The CDR3 DNA reads as TGTGCCAGCAGTTCGGGGAGGGTCAATGAGCAGTTCTTC. Amino acids: CASSSGRVNEQFF. The whole variable domain, remainder taken from reference TRBV28 and TRBJ2-1, is DVKVTQSSRYLVKRTGEKVFLECVQDMDHENMFWYRQDPGLGLRLIYFSYDVKMKEKGDIPEGYSVSREKKERFSLILESASTNQTSMYLCASSSGRVNEQFFGPGTRLTVL.

The chain links TRBV10-3 to TRBJ2-1, with 7 bases lining up with TRBD2. This CDR3 is 16 amino acids long. V shed 6 bases and J 0 bases; nucleotides not matched to a gene: 8. Germline-derived CDR1 and CDR2 are ENHRY and SYGVKD. This CDR3 is CAIRDRSGDSYNEQFF. The CDR3 DNA is TGTGCCATCAGGGATAGAAGCGGGGACTCCTACAATGAGCAGTTCTTC.

The chain recombines TRBV10-2 with TRBJ2-7; D may be TRBD2 (6 bases). V gave up 6 bases and J gave up 7 bases, with 10 bases separating them. Germline CDR1 is WSHSY and CDR2 is SAAADI. The CDR3 extends over 11 amino acids. This chain's CDR3 is CASRDYREQYF. CDR3 DNA sequence: TGCGCCAGCAGGGACTATAGGGAGCAGTACTTC.

V and J are TRBV29-1 and TRBJ1-1, with a possible D match to TRBD1 (6 bases). The CDR3 is made up of 12 amino acids. CDR1 and CDR2 (germline): SQVTM, ANQGSEA. Deletions cut 3 bases from V and 4 bases from J, with 9 bases between. CDR3 DNA: TGCAGCGTTGAGGGGGCCGTCACTGAAGCTTTCTTT. Translation gives CSVEGAVTEAFF. The full variable domain, with the rest looked up from reference TRBV29-1 and TRBJ1-1, is SAVISQKPSRDICQRGTSLTIQCQVDSQVTMMFWYRQQPGQSLTLIATANQGSEATYESGFVIDKFPISRPNLTFSTLTVSNMSPEDSSIYLCSVEGAVTEAFFGQGTRLTVV.

The chain carries TRBV7-6 and TRBJ1-3; TRBD1 matches 7 bases. This CDR3 has 17 amino acids. From germline, CDR1 is SGHVS and CDR2 FNYEAQ. The V and J ends lost 3 bases and 3 bases, in that order; junction bases with no gene match: 11. In nucleotides, the CDR3 is TGTGCCAGCAGCTTGGCCCGGACAGGAGAGGGTGGAAACACCATATATTTT. It encodes CASSLARTGEGGNTIYF. Based on the CDR3 plus reference TRBV7-6 and TRBJ1-3, the full variable domain is GAGVSQSPRYKVTKRGQDVALRCDPISGHVSLYWYRQALGQGPEFLTYFNYEAQQDKSGLPNDRFSAERPEGSISTLTIQRTEQRDSAMYRCASSLARTGEGGNTIYFGEGSWLTVV.

Only one count was recorded for this clone. The J gene is TRBJ2-7, the V gene TRBV11-3; TRBD1 might be the D (6 bases). In germline, CDR1 is SGHNT, CDR2 YENEEA. The length of the CDR3 is 15 residues. Deletions cut 2 bases from V and 3 bases from J, with 14 bases between. The CDR3, as DNA: TGTGCCAGCAGCTTAAGCTGGGGGCAGGACTACGAGCAGTACTTC. Encoded protein: CASSLSWGQDYEQYF.

The rearrangement joins TRBV6-5 to TRBJ2-7; TRBD1 aligns across 7 bases. In germline, CDR1 is MNHEY, CDR2 SVGAGI. The ends lost 6 bases at V and 2 bases at J; junction bases unmatched: 4. The CDR3 is 13 amino acids. CDR3 region: CASSSQGAYEQYF. Written as DNA, the CDR3 is TGTGCCAGCAGCTCTCAGGGGGCCTACGAGCAGTACTTC.